This T cell receptor beta chain was sequenced in a study of cytomegalovirus exposure and HLA in healthy donors. In the study overall: The Caucasian-associated ancestry cluster held around four fifths of approximately 400 genotyped donors.

Whole-study findings and limits: Later on, analysis showed that most CMV-associated TCR beta chains appeared to be HLA-restricted. When the data were analyzed later, several of the most significant clusters appeared to be linked to common viral pathogens.

Although they were nominally healthy when sampled, donors likely had unrecorded immune exposures. The PCR used 60 Vbeta and 13 Jbeta primers. Using immunoSEQ multiplex PCR, the repertoire was profiled, and TCRdb retains in-frame clones only, with some absent. The sample contains around 140,000 clones, about 74% of which appear only once. Concerning this clone: As yet, its antigen is unknown. One end of the junction varies from germline; a read error may be responsible.

The CDR3 runs 14 residues. Germline assignment: CDR1 ENHRY and CDR2 SYGVKD. This TCR derives from a man aged 35 to 55 in good health and CMV-seropositive. The chain combines TRBV10-3 with TRBJ2-4, with 7 bases that match TRBD2. Sequencing input: PBMCs. The CDR3 DNA follows: TGTGCCATCAGTGATCCTGGGGGGGAAAACAGTCAGTACTTC. It codes for CAISDPGGENSQYF.